The rows below give T cell receptor beta chains drawn from one sample of a study of cytomegalovirus exposure and HLA in healthy donors. Method: immunoSEQ multiplex PCR; TCRdb's copy keeps in-frame clones and lacks some. The table shows tens of thousands of clones, with about 70% occurring only once. Material: PBMCs. The receptors originated from a man in his late teens or twenties in good health and CMV-seronegative. The CDR3 runs from the conserved cysteine through the conserved F or W. A D gene is named only where the DNA matches it firmly. For some rows the clone size is stated as once, few or many, or as a class when expanded; others skip it.

clone_size d_call j_call v_call cdr3_aa cdr3_nt
- TRBD2 TRBJ2-5 TRBV6-5 CASSYRGVRETQYF TGTGCCAGCAGTTATCGGGGGGTCCGAGAGACCCAGTACTTC
once TRBD1 TRBJ2-1 TRBV4-2 CASSLGTGGEQFF TGTGCCAGCAGCCTCGGGACAGGAGGTGAGCAGTTCTTC
- - TRBJ1-1 TRBV27 CATWEGRPTTEAFF TGTGCCACCTGGGAGGGGAGGCCGACCACTGAAGCTTTCTTT
few TRBD1 TRBJ1-2 TRBV5-4 CASTITGVGGYTF TGTGCCAGCACGATTACAGGGGTAGGGGGCTACACCTTC
- TRBD1 TRBJ1-5 TRBV15 CATSRGGQSNQPQHF TGTGCCACCAGCAGAGGGGGACAGTCCAATCAGCCCCAGCATTTT
- TRBD2 TRBJ2-5 TRBV4-2 CASSQAAGGQETQYF TGTGCCAGCAGCCAAGCAGCGGGGGGGCAGGAGACCCAGTACTTC
few TRBD1 TRBJ2-6 TRBV27 CASSRQGTGANVLTF TGTGCCAGCAGCCGACAGGGGACTGGGGCCAACGTCCTGACTTTC
- - TRBJ2-3 TRBV7-9 CASSLAGPTDTQYF TGTGCCAGCAGCTTGGCGGGGCCCACAGATACGCAGTATTTT
few - TRBJ2-7 TRBV30 CAWSRGRVEYF TGTGCCTGGAGTAGGGGCCGAGTCGAGTACTTC
- - TRBJ2-1 TRBV19 CASSPQGYNEQFF TGTGCCAGTAGCCCACAGGGTTACAATGAGCAGTTCTTC
once - TRBJ2-7 TRBV28 CASSLGPIEQYF TGTGCCAGCAGTTTAGGGCCTATCGAGCAGTACTTC
- TRBD1 TRBJ1-5 TRBV7-2 CASSLVGTGATNQPQHF TGTGCCAGCAGCCTAGTTGGCACAGGGGCTACCAATCAGCCCCAGCATTTT
- TRBD1 TRBJ1-1 TRBV5-1 CASSSTGGWNTEAFF TGCGCCAGCAGCAGCACAGGGGGCTGGAACACTGAAGCTTTCTTT
- - TRBJ1-3 TRBV5-1 CASRPDTLSGNTIYF TGCGCCAGCAGACCAGACACCCTCTCTGGAAACACCATATATTTT
- - TRBJ1-6 TRBV13 CASRSGSGNSPLHF TGTGCCAGCAGATCAGGGTCTGGTAATTCACCCCTCCACTTT
- - TRBJ1-2 TRBV6-1 CASSEGKGWYGYTF TGTGCCAGCAGTGAAGGCAAGGGGTGGTATGGCTACACCTTC
- TRBD1 TRBJ1-2 TRBV19 CASGQGVSYGYTF TGTGCCAGCGGACAGGGGGTTAGCTATGGCTACACCTTC
- - TRBJ1-1 TRBV6-1 CASSDRGRMNTEAFF TGTGCCAGCAGTGACAGGGGCCGCATGAACACTGAAGCTTTCTTT
- TRBD1 TRBJ1-5 TRBV19 CASSPNLWTGGGLLGQPQHF TGTGCCAGTAGTCCTAACCTATGGACAGGGGGAGGGTTGTTAGGACAGCCCCAGCATTTT
- TRBD1 TRBJ1-1 TRBV10-3 CAISESRQGEGAFF TGTGCCATCAGTGAGTCGAGACAGGGAGAGGGAGCTTTCTTT
- - TRBJ2-1 TRBV5-1 CASSSADFRNYNEQFF TGCGCCAGCAGCTCGGCGGATTTTCGGAATTACAATGAGCAGTTCTTC
- - TRBJ1-1 TRBV4-1 CASSQEGRGGAEAFF TGCGCCAGCAGCCAAGAAGGGAGGGGTGGGGCTGAAGCTTTCTTT
few TRBD1 TRBJ1-4 TRBV7-9 CASSLGQSHEKLFF TGTGCCAGCAGCTTGGGACAGTCCCATGAAAAACTGTTTTTT
- TRBD2 TRBJ2-1 TRBV7-3 CASSLSISGVGAPNEQFF TGTGCCAGCAGCTTATCTATTAGCGGGGTTGGGGCCCCTAATGAGCAGTTCTTC
few TRBD1 TRBJ2-5 TRBV5-1 CASSLATGGPETQYF TGCGCCAGCAGCTTGGCAACAGGGGGGCCAGAGACCCAGTACTTC
- TRBD1 TRBJ1-5 TRBV7-9 CASNQGAGQPQHF TGTGCCAGCAATCAGGGGGCCGGGCAGCCCCAGCATTTT
few TRBD1 TRBJ1-3 TRBV5-6 CASSLGDRASGRMF TGTGCCAGCAGCTTGGGAGACAGGGCGTCCGGACGTATGTTT
- - TRBJ2-1 TRBV7-2 CASSLRGGPHNEQFF TGTGCCAGCAGCTTAAGGGGGGGCCCACACAATGAGCAGTTCTTC
- - TRBJ1-1 TRBV29-1 CSSRRGGDTEAFF TGCAGCTCCCGGCGGGGAGGGGACACTGAAGCTTTCTTT
- - TRBJ2-6 TRBV7-6 CASVATSGANVLTF TGTGCCAGCGTAGCGACCTCTGGGGCCAACGTCCTGACTTTC